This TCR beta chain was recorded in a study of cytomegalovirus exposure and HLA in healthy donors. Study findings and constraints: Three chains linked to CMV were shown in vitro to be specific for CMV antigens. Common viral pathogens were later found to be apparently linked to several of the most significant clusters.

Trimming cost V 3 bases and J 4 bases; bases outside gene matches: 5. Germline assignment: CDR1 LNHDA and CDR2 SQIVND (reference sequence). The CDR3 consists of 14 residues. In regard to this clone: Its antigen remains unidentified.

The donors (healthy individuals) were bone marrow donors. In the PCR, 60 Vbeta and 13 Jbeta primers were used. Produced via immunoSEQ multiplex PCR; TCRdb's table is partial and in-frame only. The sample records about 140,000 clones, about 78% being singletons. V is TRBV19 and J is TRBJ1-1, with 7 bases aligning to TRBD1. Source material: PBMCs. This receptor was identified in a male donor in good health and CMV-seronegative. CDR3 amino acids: CASSIAGGFTEAFF. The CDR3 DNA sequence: TGTGCCAGTAGTATCGCAGGGGGGTTCACTGAAGCTTTCTTT. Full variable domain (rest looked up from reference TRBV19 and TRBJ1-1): DGGITQSPKYLFRKEGQNVTLSCEQNLNHDAMYWYRQDPGQGLRLIYYSQIVNDFQKGDIAEGYSVSREKKESFPLTVTSAQKNPTAFYLCASSIAGGFTEAFFGQGTRLTVV.